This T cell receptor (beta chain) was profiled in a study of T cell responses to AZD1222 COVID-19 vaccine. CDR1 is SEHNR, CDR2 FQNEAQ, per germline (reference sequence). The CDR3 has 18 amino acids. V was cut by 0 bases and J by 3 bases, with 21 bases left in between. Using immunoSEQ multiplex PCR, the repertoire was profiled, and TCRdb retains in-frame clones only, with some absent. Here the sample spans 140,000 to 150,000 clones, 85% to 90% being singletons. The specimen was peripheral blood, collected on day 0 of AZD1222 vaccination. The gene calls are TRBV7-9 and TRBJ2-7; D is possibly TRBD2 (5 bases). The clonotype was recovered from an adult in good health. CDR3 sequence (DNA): TGTGCCAGCAGCTTAGCGCAAGACCGGGAAGGTAGCAGCTACGAGCAGTACTTC. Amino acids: CASSLAQDREGSSYEQYF.